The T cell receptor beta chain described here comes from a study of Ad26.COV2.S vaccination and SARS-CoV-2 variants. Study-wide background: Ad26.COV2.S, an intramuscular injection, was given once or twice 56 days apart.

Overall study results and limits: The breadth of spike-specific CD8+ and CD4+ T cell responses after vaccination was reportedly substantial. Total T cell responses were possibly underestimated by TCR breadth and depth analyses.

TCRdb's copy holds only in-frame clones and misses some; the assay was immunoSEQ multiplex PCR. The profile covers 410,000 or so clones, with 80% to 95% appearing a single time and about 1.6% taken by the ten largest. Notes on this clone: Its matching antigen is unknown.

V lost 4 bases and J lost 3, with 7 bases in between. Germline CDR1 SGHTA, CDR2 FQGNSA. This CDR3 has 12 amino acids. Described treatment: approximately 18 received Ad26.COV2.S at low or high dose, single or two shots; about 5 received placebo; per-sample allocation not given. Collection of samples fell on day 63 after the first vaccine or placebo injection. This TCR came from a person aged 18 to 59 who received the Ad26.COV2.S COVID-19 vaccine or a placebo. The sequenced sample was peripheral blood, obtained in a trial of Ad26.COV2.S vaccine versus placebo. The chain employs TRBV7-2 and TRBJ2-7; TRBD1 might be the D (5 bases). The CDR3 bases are TGTGCCAGCAGCTCTAGGGGCTACGAGCAGTACTTC. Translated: CASSSRGYEQYF.